These 17 T cell receptor beta chains came from one sample sequenced in a study of cytomegalovirus exposure and HLA in healthy donors. This PCR relied on a set of 60 Vbeta primers and 13 Jbeta primers. TCRdb keeps only in-frame clones here, not all; method: immunoSEQ multiplex PCR. Of roughly 89,000 clones listed, less than 80% are singletons. Source material: PBMCs. These receptors were collected from a woman in her forties or fifties in good health and CMV-seropositive.

The V and J genes are TRBV9 and TRBJ2-2; possible D gene TRBD1, 6 bases. Looked up from germline, CDR1 is SGDLS and CDR2 is YYNGEE. V was pared by 0 bases and J by 3 bases, with 9 bases between. The CDR3 is 15 amino acids. DNA of the CDR3: TGTGCCAGCAGCGTAGTGGACAGACACACCGGGGAGCTGTTTTTT. Its protein is CASSVVDRHTGELFF.

The chain combines TRBV4-2 with TRBJ2-7; TRBD2 is a possible D gene (5 bases). Germline lookup yields CDR1 LGHNA and CDR2 YNFKEQ. The CDR3 covers 15 residues. Trimming took off 1 base at V and 3 bases at J, with 13 bases between the two ends. The CDR3 DNA reads as TGTGCCAGCAGCCAAGGAGGGCAGGAGCTCTACGAGCAGTACTTC. Translation: CASSQGGQELYEQYF.

The V gene is TRBV30, the J gene TRBJ1-3, with D possibly TRBD1 on 6 matching bases. The CDR3 extends over 16 amino acids. Deletions cut 1 base from V and 2 bases from J, with 15 bases between. CDR1 is GTSNPN, CDR2 SVGIG, per germline (reference sequence). CDR3 sequence: CAWSALIQGTGNTIYF. The CDR3 nucleotides are TGTGCCTGGAGTGCCTTAATACAGGGTACTGGAAACACCATATATTTT.

This chain joins TRBV30 and TRBJ1-6, with TRBD1 matching over 7 bases. Per the germline V gene, CDR1 is GTSNPN and CDR2 is SVGIG (reference sequence). The CDR3 covers 16 residues. V dropped 1 base and J dropped 3; count of bases not matched to a gene: 6. DNA for the CDR3: TGTGCCTGGAGTGGGCGGACAGGCATCTATAATTCACCCCTCCACTTT. Its translation is CAWSGRTGIYNSPLHF. The variable domain in full, with the rest retrieved from reference TRBV30 and TRBJ1-6, is SQTIHQWPATLVQPVGSPLSLECTVEGTSNPNLYWYRQAAGRGLQLLFYSVGIGQISSEVPQNLSASRPQDRQFILSSKKLLLSDSGFYLCAWSGRTGIYNSPLHFGNGTRLTVT.

The rearrangement uses TRBV5-1 and TRBJ1-2; 9 nucleotides match TRBD1. V was clipped by 4 bases and J by 3 bases; unmatched bases: 4. The germline CDR1 and CDR2 sequences are SGHRS and YFSETQ. The CDR3 spans 14 residues. CDR3 sequence: CASSRDRADYGYTF. For the CDR3, the DNA is TGCGCCAGCAGCCGGGACAGGGCCGACTATGGCTACACCTTC.

CDR3 coding DNA: TGCGCCAGCAGCCCAGGGGGGATAGGATACAATGAGCAGTTCTTC. Residues: CASSPGGIGYNEQFF. The rearrangement joins TRBV5-1 to TRBJ2-1; a weak D match, TRBD1 (7 bases). CDR1 SGHRS and CDR2 YFSETQ come from the germline V gene. The CDR3 sequence is 15 residues long. The germline V and J ends were trimmed by 4 bases and 4 bases, with 15 bases remaining between them.

This clone was picked up a small number of times. The rearrangement uses TRBV27 and TRBJ1-5; 10 bases agree with TRBD1. The germline V gene has CDR1 MNHEY and CDR2 SMNVEV (reference sequence). V shed 5 bases, J shed 2 bases, and the junction held 3 bases outside the gene matches. The CDR3 loop spans 15 amino acids. CDR3 region: CASSGGTGGNQPQHF. CDR3 DNA sequence: TGTGCCAGCAGTGGCGGGACAGGGGGCAATCAGCCCCAGCATTTT.

This clone was detected only once. This chain joins TRBV5-1 and TRBJ2-5, with 9 positions matching TRBD1. CDR1 and CDR2 (germline): SGHRS, YFSETQ. With V trimmed by 3 bases and J by 5 bases, 5 bases remained unmatched. The CDR3 extends over 14 amino acids. The CDR3 region is CASSYGTGMETQYF. The CDR3 bases are TGCGCCAGCAGCTACGGGACAGGGATGGAGACCCAGTACTTC.

V usage is TRBV29-1 and J usage is TRBJ1-2; no definite D call. CDR3 length: 15 residues. In germline, CDR1 is SQVTM, CDR2 ANQGSEA. The germline V and J ends were trimmed by 6 bases and 6 bases, with 23 bases remaining between them. CDR3 nucleotides: TGCAGCGTGGAGAGGTTGTCAGCGACGGGTGATGGCTACACCTTC. It yields the protein CSVERLSATGDGYTF.

This clone was counted a single time. The rearrangement joins TRBV29-1 to TRBJ1-2, with 7 nucleotides matching TRBD1. The CDR3 has 13 amino acids. Germline V lookup: CDR1 SQVTM, CDR2 ANQGSEA. V shed 4 bases, J shed 3 bases, and the junction held 5 bases outside the gene matches. In nucleotides, the CDR3 is TGCAGCGTTGTCTTAGGGGGCGACTATGGCTACACCTTC. Encoded protein: CSVVLGGDYGYTF.

The sample holds one count of this clone. This rearrangement joins TRBV27 to TRBJ1-1; the D is unclear. The CDR3 consists of 14 residues. The V gene's germline CDR1 is MNHEY and CDR2 SMNVEV (reference sequence). The ends were cut back, 0 bases at V and 1 base at J, with 6 bases in the middle. CDR3 coding DNA: TGTGCCAGCAGTTTATCCGGGAAGAACACTGAAGCTTTCTTT. This translates into CASSLSGKNTEAFF.

This clone was observed a few times. V and J are TRBV6-1 and TRBJ2-7, with TRBD1 matching 7 bases. V lost 6 bases, J lost 4 bases, and 12 bases stayed unmatched. The CDR3 runs 15 residues. CDR1 MNHNS and CDR2 SASEGT come from the germline V gene. The chain's CDR3 is CASRLQGLPKYEQYF. CDR3 nucleotides: TGTGCCAGCAGATTACAGGGGCTACCTAAGTACGAGCAGTACTTC.

V usage is TRBV19 and J usage is TRBJ1-2, with 8 bases aligning to TRBD1. Germline CDR1 reads LNHDA; CDR2 reads SQIVND (reference sequence). Germline trimming cut 3 bases from V and 0 bases from J; bases unmatched to any gene: 6. The CDR3 consists of 16 residues. The CDR3 sequence is CASSMSQGAPNYGYTF. CDR3 sequence (DNA): TGTGCCAGTAGTATGAGCCAGGGGGCTCCTAACTATGGCTACACCTTC.

The chain is built from TRBV11-3 and TRBJ2-5; D is possibly TRBD2 (6 bases). V was pared by 1 base and J by 5 bases, with 8 bases between. Germline assignment: CDR1 SGHNT and CDR2 YENEEA. The CDR3 extends over 13 amino acids. The CDR3 nucleotides read TGTGCCAGCAGCTTAGCCGGGAGCGAGACCCAGTACTTC. Translation gives CASSLAGSETQYF.

This clone was picked up one time. This sequence joins TRBV18 and TRBJ2-7, with 9 bases aligning to TRBD1. CDR1 KGHSH and CDR2 LQKENI come from the germline V gene. This CDR3 contains 14 residues. V lost 3 bases, J lost 2 bases, and 2 bases stayed unmatched. In DNA, the CDR3 is TGTGCCAGCTCACCGGGACAGGGAACCTACGAGCAGTACTTC. Amino acids: CASSPGQGTYEQYF.

This clone turned up a few times. The chain links TRBV4-2 to TRBJ2-2; tentatively, D is TRBD1 (5 bases). The V and J ends lost 0 bases and 0 bases respectively, with 11 bases between them. The CDR3 is 17 amino acids. The germline V gene has CDR1 LGHNA and CDR2 YNFKEQ. The chain's CDR3 is CASSQDVDTTNTGELFF. The CDR3 nucleotides read TGTGCCAGCAGCCAAGATGTGGACACCACGAACACCGGGGAGCTGTTTTTT.

This chain links TRBV2 with TRBJ2-1; 10 bases align to TRBD2. V was clipped by 5 bases and J by 5 bases; unmatched bases: 6. The CDR3 sequence is 15 residues long. Per the germline V gene, CDR1 is SNHLY and CDR2 is FYNNEI. The CDR3: CASSWSGGEDNEQFF. The CDR3 DNA reads as TGTGCCAGCAGTTGGAGCGGGGGGGAAGACAATGAGCAGTTCTTC.